The following is a TCR beta chain sequence with its context. The data were taken from a study of blood T cell repertoires in COVID-19. Study summary: Spain, Italy and the United States supplied samples that represented acute and convalescent COVID-19. T cells, B-cell-depleted T cells, or PBMCs provided the cDNA or gDNA that served as material.

The CDR3 spans 16 residues. With 5 bases clipped from V and 1 base from J, the junction kept 6 bases outside the gene matches. Germline V lookup: CDR1 SGHNT, CDR2 YENEEA. Authors' data handling: Scientists estimated how many nucleated cells there were by amplifying reference gene primers. Here immunoSEQ multiplex PCR was the method, and the copy in TCRdb shows in-frame clones only, minus some. D and trimming come from the DNA, and the V and J calls and clone size come from that table. The sample contains 150,000 to 200,000 clones, about 80% of which appear only once. The TCR sequence derives from a woman of 80 years or more with acute or convalescent COVID-19. The genes are TRBV11-3 and TRBJ2-3, with 10 bases matching TRBD2. The specimen sequenced was peripheral blood. The CDR3 bases are TGTGCCAGCAGCCCACCCGGGACTAGCGGCACAGATACGCAGTATTTT. This codes for CASSPPGTSGTDTQYF.